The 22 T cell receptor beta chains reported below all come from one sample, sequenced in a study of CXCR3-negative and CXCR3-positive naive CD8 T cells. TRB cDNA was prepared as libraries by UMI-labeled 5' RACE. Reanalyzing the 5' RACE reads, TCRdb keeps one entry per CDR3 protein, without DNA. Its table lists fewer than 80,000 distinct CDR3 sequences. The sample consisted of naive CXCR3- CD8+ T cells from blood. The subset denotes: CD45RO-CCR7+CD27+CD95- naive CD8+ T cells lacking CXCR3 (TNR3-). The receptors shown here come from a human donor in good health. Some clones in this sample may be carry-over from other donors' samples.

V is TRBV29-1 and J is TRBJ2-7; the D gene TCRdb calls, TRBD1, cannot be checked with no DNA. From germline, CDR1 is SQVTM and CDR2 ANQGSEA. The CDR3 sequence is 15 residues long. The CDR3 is CSVEEGTGPTYEQYF.

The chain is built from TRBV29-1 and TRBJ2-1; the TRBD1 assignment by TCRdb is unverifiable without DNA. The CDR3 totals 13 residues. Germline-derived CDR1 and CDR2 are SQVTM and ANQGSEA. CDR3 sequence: CSEGADSYNEQFF.

This CDR3 reads CSVGAQGYEQYF. This chain uses TRBV29-1 with TRBJ2-7; the D gene TCRdb calls, TRBD1, cannot be checked with no DNA. The CDR3 length is 12 residues. Germline CDR1 reads SQVTM; CDR2 reads ANQGSEA.

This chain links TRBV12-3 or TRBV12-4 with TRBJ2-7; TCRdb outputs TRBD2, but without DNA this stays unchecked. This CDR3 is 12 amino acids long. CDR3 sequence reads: CASSPGLLEQYF.

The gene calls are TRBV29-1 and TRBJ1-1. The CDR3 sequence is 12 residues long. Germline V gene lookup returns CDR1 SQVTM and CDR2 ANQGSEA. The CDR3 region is CSCWTVNTEAFF. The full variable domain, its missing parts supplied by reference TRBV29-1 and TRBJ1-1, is SAVISQKPSRDICQRGTSLTIQCQVDSQVTMMFWYRQQPGQSLTLIATANQGSEATYESGFVIDKFPISRPNLTFSTLTVSNMSPEDSSIYLCSCWTVNTEAFFGQGTRLTVV.

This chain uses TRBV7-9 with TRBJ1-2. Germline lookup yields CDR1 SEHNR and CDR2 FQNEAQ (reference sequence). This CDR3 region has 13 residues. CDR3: CASSNRWEDGYTF.

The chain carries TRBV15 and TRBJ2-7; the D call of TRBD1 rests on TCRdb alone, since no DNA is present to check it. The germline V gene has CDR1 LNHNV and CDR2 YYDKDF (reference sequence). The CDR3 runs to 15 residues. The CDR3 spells CATSKRTGGFYEQYF.

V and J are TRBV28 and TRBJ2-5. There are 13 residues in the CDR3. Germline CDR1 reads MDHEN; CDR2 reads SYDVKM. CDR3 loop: CASSALYQETQHF.

This CDR3 reads CASTQWGSSTDTQYF. This chain joins TRBV7-2 and TRBJ2-3; TCRdb's D call of TRBD1 is untestable without DNA. The germline CDR1 and CDR2 sequences are SGHTA and FQGNSA. The length of the CDR3 is 15 residues.

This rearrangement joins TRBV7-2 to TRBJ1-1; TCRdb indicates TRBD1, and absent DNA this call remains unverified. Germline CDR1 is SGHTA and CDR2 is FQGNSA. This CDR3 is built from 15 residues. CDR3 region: CASSVDRGANTEAFF.

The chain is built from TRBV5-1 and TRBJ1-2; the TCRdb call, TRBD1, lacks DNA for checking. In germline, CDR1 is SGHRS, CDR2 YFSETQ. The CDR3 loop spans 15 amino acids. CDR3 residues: CASSPGTGEDYGYTF.

CDR3 residues: CASSTSRNRDSLYEKLFF. This chain connects TRBV7-9 to TRBJ1-4; the TCRdb D gene call, TRBD1, has no DNA to confirm it. This CDR3 is built from 18 residues. CDR1 is SEHNR and CDR2 is FQNEAQ in the germline V gene (reference sequence).

This chain's CDR3 is CSVEGGTGYGYTF. The gene calls are TRBV29-1 and TRBJ1-2; the D call of TRBD1 rests on TCRdb alone, since no DNA is present to check it. The length of the CDR3 is 13 residues. Looked up from germline, CDR1 is SQVTM and CDR2 is ANQGSEA. Looking up the rest from reference TRBV29-1 and TRBJ1-2 gives the full variable domain: SAVISQKPSRDICQRGTSLTIQCQVDSQVTMMFWYRQQPGQSLTLIATANQGSEATYESGFVIDKFPISRPNLTFSTLTVSNMSPEDSSIYLCSVEGGTGYGYTFGSGTRLTVV.

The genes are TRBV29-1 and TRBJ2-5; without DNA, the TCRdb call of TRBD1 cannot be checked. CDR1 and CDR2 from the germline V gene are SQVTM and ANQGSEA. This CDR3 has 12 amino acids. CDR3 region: CSVVGARETQYF.

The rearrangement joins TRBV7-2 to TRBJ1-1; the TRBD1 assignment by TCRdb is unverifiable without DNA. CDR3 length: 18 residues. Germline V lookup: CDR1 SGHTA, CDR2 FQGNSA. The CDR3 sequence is CASSSPNTGTVIHTEAFF.

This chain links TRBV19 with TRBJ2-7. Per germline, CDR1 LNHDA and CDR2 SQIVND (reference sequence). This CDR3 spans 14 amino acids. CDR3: CASSIGQLSYEQYF.

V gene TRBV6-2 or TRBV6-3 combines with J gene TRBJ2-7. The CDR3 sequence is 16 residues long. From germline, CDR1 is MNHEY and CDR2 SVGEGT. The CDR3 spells CARSYSTELLSYEQYF.

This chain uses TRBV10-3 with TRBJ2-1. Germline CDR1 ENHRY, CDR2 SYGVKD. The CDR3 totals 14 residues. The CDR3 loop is CAISVALDYNEQFF.

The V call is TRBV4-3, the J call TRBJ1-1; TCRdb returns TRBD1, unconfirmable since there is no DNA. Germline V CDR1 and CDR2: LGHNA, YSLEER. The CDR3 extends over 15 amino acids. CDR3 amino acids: CASSQRDRVNTEAFF.

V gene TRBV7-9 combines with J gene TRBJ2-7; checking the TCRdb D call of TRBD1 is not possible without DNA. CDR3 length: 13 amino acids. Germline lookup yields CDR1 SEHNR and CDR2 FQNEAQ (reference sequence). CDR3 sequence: CASIGTALYEQYF.

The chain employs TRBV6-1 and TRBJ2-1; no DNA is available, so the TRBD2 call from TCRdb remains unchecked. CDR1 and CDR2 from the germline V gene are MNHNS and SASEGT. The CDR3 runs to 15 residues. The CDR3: CASSESSGTTNEQFF.

The CDR3 here is CSARTGQSLETQYF. This sequence joins TRBV20-1 and TRBJ2-5; the D call from TCRdb, TRBD1, cannot be confirmed without DNA. Germline CDR1 is DFQATT and CDR2 is SNEGSKA (reference sequence). The CDR3 runs 14 residues.